This T cell receptor beta chain was sequenced for a study of molecular identifiers for immune sequencing clone quantification. The table lists this clonotype with many counts. Its antigen is unidentified. The V and J ends lost 3 bases and 1 base, in that order; junction bases with no gene match: 11. This CDR3 contains 16 residues. The germline gives CDR1 DFQATT, CDR2 SNEGSKA (reference sequence). TCRdb reprocessed the PCR reads via MiXCR and lists one record per CDR3 protein. The sample has 460,000 or so distinct CDR3 sequences; about a fifth are singletons. Overall study findings and caveats: Jurkat TCR RNA from one cell was spiked into about a million naive cells, and it was reportedly detectable there. Whereas clones above 20 RNA copies held under 1% of naive-cell molecules, they held over 97% of effector molecules.

Source material: naive CD8+ T cells from blood, with Jurkat cell RNA spiked in. Subset here: FACS-sorted CD8+CD4-CCR7+CD45RA+ naive T cells. The V and J genes are TRBV20-1 and TRBJ1-1; 7 bases are shared with TRBD1. The origin of this receptor is a human donor in good health. Some libraries in this study had Jurkat cell RNA spiked in. Here the CDR3 reads CSARGPRTGKNTEAFF. The CDR3, as DNA: TGCAGTGCTAGGGGGCCGAGGACAGGAAAGAACACTGAAGCTTTCTTT.